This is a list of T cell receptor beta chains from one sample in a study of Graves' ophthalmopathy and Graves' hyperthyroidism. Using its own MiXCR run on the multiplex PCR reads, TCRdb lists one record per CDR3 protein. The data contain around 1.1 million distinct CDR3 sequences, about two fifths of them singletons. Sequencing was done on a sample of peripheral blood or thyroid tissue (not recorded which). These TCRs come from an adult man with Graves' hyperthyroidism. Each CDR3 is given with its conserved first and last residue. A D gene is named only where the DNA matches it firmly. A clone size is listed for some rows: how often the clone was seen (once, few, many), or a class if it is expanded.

CDR3 protein: CASGSTGTGLRYGYTF
CDR3 DNA: TGTGCCAGCGGATCAACCGGGACAGGGCTACGGTATGGCTACACCTTC
V gene: TRBV6-5
D gene: TRBD1
clone size: few
J gene: TRBJ1-2

CDR3 protein: CASSPDISMNTEAFF
CDR3 DNA: TGTGCCAGCAGCCCGGACATATCGATGAACACTGAAGCTTTCTTT
V gene: TRBV7-2
D gene: NA
clone size: once
J gene: TRBJ1-1

CDR3 protein: CASSDRSGDTIYF
CDR3 DNA: TGTGCCAGTAGTGACAGATCCGGAGACACCATATATTTT
V gene: TRBV19
D gene: NA
clone size: many
J gene: TRBJ1-3

CDR3 protein: CASSEPDRRGEGYTF
CDR3 DNA: TGCGCCAGCAGTGAGCCGGACAGGAGGGGCGAAGGCTACACCTTC
V gene: TRBV10-1
D gene: TRBD1
clone size: NA
J gene: TRBJ1-2

CDR3 protein: CASSPLLAGGYGETQYF
CDR3 DNA: TGTGCCAGCAGCCCTCTACTAGCGGGGGGATACGGGGAGACCCAGTACTTC
V gene: TRBV7-9
D gene: TRBD2
clone size: NA
J gene: TRBJ2-5

CDR3 protein: CASIPRGGTGTYEQYF
CDR3 DNA: TGTGCCAGCATCCCCCGAGGCGGGACAGGCACCTACGAGCAGTACTTC
V gene: TRBV7-2
D gene: TRBD1
clone size: NA
J gene: TRBJ2-7

CDR3 protein: CATRRVSGNTIYF
CDR3 DNA: TGTGCCACTCGAAGGGTTTCTGGAAACACCATATATTTT
V gene: TRBV12-3/TRBV12-4
D gene: NA
clone size: NA
J gene: TRBJ1-3

CDR3 protein: CASSFGTGGDSNYGYTF
CDR3 DNA: TGTGCCAGCAGCTTCGGGACAGGGGGCGATTCGAACTATGGCTACACCTTC
V gene: TRBV2
D gene: TRBD1
clone size: few
J gene: TRBJ1-2

CDR3 protein: CASSQDPPGYYEQYF
CDR3 DNA: TGTGCCAGCAGCCAAGACCCACCGGGATACTACGAGCAGTACTTC
V gene: TRBV10-2
D gene: NA
clone size: NA
J gene: TRBJ2-7

CDR3 protein: CASSLFLGQTNSPLHF
CDR3 DNA: TGTGCCAGCAGCTTGTTCTTGGGACAGACTAATTCACCCCTCCACTTT
V gene: TRBV5-5
D gene: TRBD1
clone size: NA
J gene: TRBJ1-6

CDR3 protein: CASSPEVRRIRNSPLHF
CDR3 DNA: TGCGCCAGCAGCCCGGAGGTCAGAAGAATTCGTAATTCACCCCTCCACTTT
V gene: TRBV5-1
D gene: NA
clone size: many
J gene: TRBJ1-6

CDR3 protein: CASSFKGARETQYF
CDR3 DNA: TGTGCCAGCAGTTTTAAGGGGGCTAGAGAGACCCAGTACTTC
V gene: TRBV12-3/TRBV12-4
D gene: TRBD1
clone size: NA
J gene: TRBJ2-5

CDR3 protein: CAGSSRSLAMVTGELFF
CDR3 DNA: TGTGCCGGCAGCTCCAGATCACTAGCGATGGTAACCGGGGAGCTGTTTTTT
V gene: TRBV9
D gene: TRBD2
clone size: NA
J gene: TRBJ2-2

CDR3 protein: CSVEGFGTGVWETQYF
CDR3 DNA: TGCAGCGTGGAGGGATTCGGGACAGGGGTATGGGAGACCCAGTACTTC
V gene: TRBV29-1
D gene: TRBD1
clone size: many
J gene: TRBJ2-5

CDR3 protein: CASSLTGMNTEAFF
CDR3 DNA: TGTGCCAGCAGCTTGACAGGAATGAACACTGAAGCTTTCTTT
V gene: TRBV7-2
D gene: NA
clone size: many
J gene: TRBJ1-1

CDR3 protein: CASSPPYRVLINQPQHF
CDR3 DNA: TGTGCCAGCAGTCCCCCTTACAGGGTTCTTATCAATCAGCCCCAGCATTTT
V gene: TRBV10-3
D gene: NA
clone size: NA
J gene: TRBJ1-5

CDR3 protein: CSARDMSRHQETQYF
CDR3 DNA: TGCAGTGCTAGAGATATGAGCAGGCACCAAGAGACCCAGTACTTC
V gene: TRBV20-1
D gene: NA
clone size: many
J gene: TRBJ2-5

CDR3 protein: CASSWGQGRAVREQYF
CDR3 DNA: TGCGCCAGCAGCTGGGGACAGGGTCGGGCCGTACGCGAGCAGTACTTC
V gene: TRBV5-1
D gene: TRBD1
clone size: NA
J gene: TRBJ2-7

CDR3 protein: CASSRTSGTRAQYF
CDR3 DNA: TGTGCCAGCAGTCGGACTAGCGGGACTAGGGCCCAGTACTTC
V gene: TRBV6-5
D gene: TRBD2
clone size: NA
J gene: TRBJ2-5

CDR3 protein: CAIRETGQSRNYGYTF
CDR3 DNA: TGTGCCATCAGGGAGACAGGACAGTCCCGGAACTATGGCTACACCTTC
V gene: TRBV10-3
D gene: NA
clone size: NA
J gene: TRBJ1-2

CDR3 protein: CASSQDYTRRSETQYF
CDR3 DNA: TGTGCCAGCAGCCAAGATTACACTCGGAGGTCAGAGACCCAGTACTTC
V gene: TRBV3-1
D gene: NA
clone size: few
J gene: TRBJ2-5

CDR3 protein: CASSNSNQPQHF
CDR3 DNA: TGCGCCAGCAGTAATAGCAATCAGCCCCAGCATTTT
V gene: TRBV10-2
D gene: NA
clone size: many
J gene: TRBJ1-5

CDR3 protein: CATSARTGEDYEQYF
CDR3 DNA: TGTGCCACCAGCGCAAGGACAGGGGAAGATTACGAGCAGTACTTC
V gene: TRBV15
D gene: TRBD1
clone size: NA
J gene: TRBJ2-7

CDR3 protein: CATSRVGTGTGYATQYF
CDR3 DNA: TGTGCCACCAGCAGAGTCGGTACGGGGACAGGGTACGCGACCCAGTACTTC
V gene: TRBV15
D gene: TRBD1
clone size: NA
J gene: TRBJ2-5

CDR3 protein: CASSVETGGGPGQETQYF
CDR3 DNA: TGTGCCAGCAGCGTAGAGACAGGGGGGGGGCCCGGGCAAGAGACCCAGTACTTC
V gene: TRBV9
D gene: TRBD1
clone size: NA
J gene: TRBJ2-5

CDR3 protein: CSARRLAGKYF
CDR3 DNA: TGCAGCGCTAGAAGACTAGCGGGGAAGTACTTC
V gene: TRBV20-1
D gene: TRBD2
clone size: NA
J gene: TRBJ2-7

CDR3 protein: CASRTGGSGYEQYF
CDR3 DNA: TGTGCCAGCAGGACAGGGGGTTCGGGCTACGAGCAGTACTTC
V gene: TRBV12-3/TRBV12-4
D gene: TRBD1
clone size: few
J gene: TRBJ2-7

CDR3 protein: CSFTGVSPYEQYF
CDR3 DNA: TGCAGCTTCACAGGGGTTTCGCCCTACGAGCAGTACTTC
V gene: TRBV29-1
D gene: TRBD1
clone size: NA
J gene: TRBJ2-7

CDR3 protein: CAGSFGGTYEQYF
CDR3 DNA: TGCGCCGGCAGCTTTGGCGGCACCTACGAGCAGTACTTC
V gene: TRBV5-1
D gene: NA
clone size: NA
J gene: TRBJ2-7

CDR3 protein: CASRWTGTANTGELFF
CDR3 DNA: TGCGCCAGCAGATGGACCGGGACAGCGAACACCGGGGAGCTGTTTTTT
V gene: TRBV5-1
D gene: TRBD1
clone size: NA
J gene: TRBJ2-2

CDR3 protein: CASSIGPGGTYGYTF
CDR3 DNA: TGTGCCAGTAGTATCGGCCCCGGGGGTACCTATGGCTACACCTTC
V gene: TRBV19
D gene: NA
clone size: NA
J gene: TRBJ1-2

CDR3 protein: CASSLSGRTYEQYF
CDR3 DNA: TGTGCCAGCAGTTTATCAGGGCGAACCTACGAGCAGTACTTC
V gene: TRBV7-2
D gene: NA
clone size: NA
J gene: TRBJ2-7

CDR3 protein: CASSEGTGGIYEQYF
CDR3 DNA: TGCGCCAGCAGTGAGGGGACAGGGGGTATCTACGAGCAGTACTTC
V gene: TRBV7-3
D gene: TRBD1
clone size: NA
J gene: TRBJ2-7